This record looks at one T cell receptor beta chain sequence and its context. The source of the sample is a study of blood T cell repertoires in COVID-19. Measured with immunoSEQ multiplex PCR; TCRdb has only the in-frame clones, and not every one. This repertoire shows roughly 150,000 clones, around 89% found once; its top ten account for just under 3%. The V and J ends lost 5 bases and 4 bases respectively, with 17 bases between them. Germline CDR1 is MDHEN and CDR2 is SYDVKM. The CDR3 runs 15 residues. The sequence came from a man aged 55 to 70 with active or convalescent COVID-19. V usage is TRBV28 and J usage is TRBJ1-2; tentatively, D is TRBD1 (5 bases). Sample: peripheral blood. The CDR3 loop reads CASSLTPPRVYGYTF. The CDR3 DNA sequence: TGTGCCAGCAGTCTAACGCCCCCCAGGGTCTATGGCTACACCTTC.